The present TCR beta chain was sequenced within a study of T cells in Graves' hyperthyroidism and ophthalmopathy. As for the study in general: The authors collected peripheral blood at initial diagnosis, before any treatment. Study findings and constraints: The model anticipated ophthalmopathy a median approximately 6.6 months pre-onset. Among thyroid clonotypes expanded above 0.001, most also appeared in blood.

This clonotype has ten or more counts. Its antigen is unidentified. Authors of the study amplified TCR beta CDR3 regions from RNA transcripts. TCR CDR3 underwent first-round RT-PCR with the HTBI primer set. One entry per CDR3 protein, called by TCRdb with MiXCR from the multiplex PCR reads. The sample consists of 250,000 to 300,000 distinct CDR3 sequences, about 15% of them appearing once. Each patient was aged 18 to 65 and had newly diagnosed hyperthyroidism of under 2 months' duration. Germline CDR1 SGHRS, CDR2 YFSETQ. This CDR3 region has 12 residues. V was cut by 5 bases and J by 2 bases, with 8 bases left in between.

This receptor was obtained from a woman aged 45-60 years with Graves' hyperthyroidism that later progressed to Graves' ophthalmopathy. The sequenced sample was blood. J is TRBJ2-7 and V is TRBV5-1, with unresolved D. The CDR3, as DNA: TGCGCCAGCAGTGAAACCACCTACGAGCAGTACTTC. Its translation: CASSETTYEQYF.